This T cell receptor (beta chain) was sequenced during a study of T cell responses to AZD1222 COVID-19 vaccine. Germline V gene data show CDR1 as SGHVS and CDR2 as FQNEAQ. V lost 3 bases to trimming and J lost 4 bases; unmatched junction nucleotides: 7. The CDR3 sequence is 18 residues long. Using immunoSEQ multiplex PCR, the repertoire was profiled, and TCRdb retains in-frame clones only, with some absent. The table records around 150,000 clones, around 90% of them present only once. A remark on this clone: The antigen remains unidentified.

Broader study findings: Spike-specific TCR breadth and depth went up after people got two AZD1222 doses. Among the donors, most were white British and more were female, and clonal diversity was possibly underestimated. Researchers report vaccine-associated CD4 TCRs spanning spike, with dominance at 160-218 and 743-854. Reportedly, nearly half of unique spike TCRs recognized epitopes outside B.1.351/B.1.1.7 mutations.

V and J are TRBV7-8 and TRBJ2-2; 14 bases map to TRBD2. This clonotype was obtained from an adult who received the AZD1222 COVID-19 vaccine. The sequencing used peripheral blood, collected 28 days after the second AZD1222 dose. The CDR3 spells CASSFQTSGGAITGELFF. CDR3 nucleotide sequence: TGTGCCAGCAGCTTTCAGACTAGCGGGGGGGCGATCACCGGGGAGCTGTTTTTT.